This T cell receptor (beta chain) was sequenced in a study of blood T cells in healthy people across ages. A remark on this clonotype: Its ends do not fully match the called genes, so a read error is possible.

Germline V gene lookup returns CDR1 SGHRS and CDR2 YFSETQ. This CDR3 region has 15 residues. Through a sample-barcoded 5' primer and a J-beta primer mix, a second PCR was run for 7 to 11 cycles. From the 5' RACE reads, TCRdb called clonotypes with MiXCR, one entry per CDR3 protein. The table shows roughly 500,000 distinct CDR3 sequences, with roughly 28% occurring only once. The chain links TRBV5-1 to TRBJ2-5; 7 bases agree with TRBD1. The clonotype comes from a woman between 65 and 79 years old in good health. The sequencing input was blood. CDR3 coding DNA: TGCGCCAGCAGCTTAACAGGACAGGACCAAAAGACCCAGTACTTC. Its protein product is CASSLTGQDQKTQYF.